The rows below give T cell receptor beta chains drawn from one sample of a study of graft-versus-host responses after intestinal transplantation. Sequencing used immunoSEQ multiplex PCR; TCRdb keeps in-frame clones, though not all of them. The data hold about 120,000 clones, with about nine tenths observed a single time. Their antigen targets remain unknown. The sample was unstimulated CD4+ T cells sorted from spleen or lymph node cells, taken before intestinal transplant. These receptors came from a human donor who received an intestinal transplant. The conserved cysteine and the conserved F or W are not part of the CDR3 here. Each record gives: J gene, V gene, CDR3 protein.

>TRBJ2-1|TRBV5-1
ASSTGLAGGREQF
>TRBJ1-5|TRBV19
ASSPGVLEPQH
>TRBJ2-3|TRBV6-6
ASSYPRRGTDTQY
>TRBJ1-6|TRBV7-6
ASSLTVRSESSYNSPLH
>TRBJ2-1|TRBV5-4
ASSGGPSGYNEQF
>TRBJ2-5|TRBV25-1
ASSLSETQY
>TRBJ2-3|TRBV29-1
SVEQGIGTDTQY
>TRBJ1-6|TRBV7-2
ASSLEGGNSPLH
>TRBJ1-1|TRBV29-1
SAVGAWSEKVEAF
>TRBJ1-1|TRBV27
ASRQPGTGPWGAF
>TRBJ2-5|TRBV18
ASSRPPLALETQY
>TRBJ1-2|TRBV29-1
SVEKGVYGYT
>TRBJ2-3|TRBV29-1
SASKIVWDTQY
>TRBJ2-5|TRBV27
ASSFTSGPGSQY
>TRBJ2-5|TRBV5-3
ARRPGLAGREAQY
>TRBJ2-3|TRBV7-2
AKSSGTGLTDTQY